These 5 T cell receptor beta chains originate from one sample sequenced in a study of T cells in Graves' hyperthyroidism and ophthalmopathy (dated by TCRdb to between 2018 and 2020). Library generation was performed with multiplex PCR. Sequencing instrument: Illumina HiSeq 2000. The TCR beta CDR3 regions were amplified from the RNA transcripts. For the first round of RT-PCR on the TCR CDR3, the HTBI primer set was used together with the Qiagen OneStep RT-PCR kit. TCRdb trimmed public reads at Q25 via fastp, called clones via MiXCR and kept in-frame beta chains. Each entry is one CDR3 protein sequence, shown with its most common DNA and genes. The sample yields about 740,000 distinct CDR3 sequences; 13% to 15% were counted once. The ten largest clonotypes hold 9.5% to 13% of the sample. Input material: blood. These TCRs come from a woman under 30 with Graves' hyperthyroidism.

In its sample, this clonotype was seen many times. The J gene is TRBJ1-4, the V gene TRBV2; tentative D call: TRBD1 (6 bases). The CDR3 is 15 amino acids. V was shortened by 3 bases and J by 7 bases, with 15 bases between the two germline ends. Germline V gives CDR1 SNHLY, CDR2 FYNNEI. The CDR3 protein is CASSDPGTRIEKLFF. The CDR3 DNA reads TGTGCCAGCAGTGACCCCGGGACACGCATTGAAAAACTGTTTTTT.

The chain employs TRBV11-1 and TRBJ2-5; unclear D gene. V was trimmed by 1 base and J by 5 bases, leaving 14 bases between them. The germline V gene encodes CDR1 SGHAT and CDR2 FQDESV (reference sequence). There are 15 residues in the CDR3. The CDR3 bases are TGTGCCAGCAGCTTAGAGTTGTCCCGACGGGAGACCCAGTACTTC. Translating it yields CASSLELSRRETQYF. The whole variable domain, filled in from reference TRBV11-1 and TRBJ2-5, reads EAEVAQSPRYKITEKSQAVAFWCDPISGHATLYWYRQILGQGPELLVQFQDESVVDDSQLPKDRFSAERLKGVDSTLKIQPAELGDSAMYLCASSLELSRRETQYFGPGTRLLVL.

V gene TRBV24-1 combines with J gene TRBJ2-5, with D perhaps matching TRBD1 (6 bases). Germline loops: CDR1 KGHDR, CDR2 SFDVKD. Between the trimmed V and J ends, which lost 5 bases and 5 bases, there was a span of 14 bases. The CDR3 sequence is 14 residues long. In DNA form, the CDR3 reads TGTGCCACCAGTGTCGGTGGACAGAGGGAGACCCAGTACTTC. It translates to CATSVGGQRETQYF.

This clonotype has more than one count but fewer than ten. The CDR3 coding sequence is TGTGCCAGCAGCCAAGATCGACAGGGGGCGAGAGAGACCCAGTACTTC. Amino acids: CASSQDRQGARETQYF. The J gene is TRBJ2-5, the V gene TRBV4-2, with 10 bases that match TRBD1. Germline V CDR1 and CDR2: LGHNA, YNFKEQ. This CDR3 comprises 16 residues. Trimming removed 0 bases from V and 4 bases from J; junction bases left unmatched: 5.

In its sample, this clonotype was seen many times. The chain recombines TRBV20-1 with TRBJ1-6; no definite D call. Germline CDR1 DFQATT, CDR2 SNEGSKA (reference sequence). This CDR3 has 13 residues. V was trimmed by 3 bases and J by 6 bases, leaving 9 bases between them. In nucleotides, the CDR3 is TGCAGTGCTAGGGCGGTGATTAATTCACCCCTCCACTTT. It is translated as CSARAVINSPLHF.